A selection of T cell receptor beta chains follows, all from one sample in a study of cytomegalovirus exposure and HLA in healthy donors. TCRdb keeps only in-frame clones here, not all; method: immunoSEQ multiplex PCR. The sample yields some 210,000 clones, 77% seen once. Sequenced sample: PBMCs. The receptors were sampled from a woman under 40 in good health and CMV-seropositive. CDR3s include the opening cysteine and the closing phenylalanine or tryptophan. A D gene is named only where the DNA matches it firmly.

TRBJ2-3	TRBV19	TRBD2	CASTALPGLAGVRPDTQYF
TRBJ2-5	TRBV4-2	TRBD2	CASSQNPGLAGGATQYF
TRBJ2-6	TRBV5-4	TRBD1	CASSSFGGTGSAGTF
TRBJ1-1	TRBV18	TRBD1	CASSGLTGGTEAFF
TRBJ1-5	TRBV30	TRBD1	CAWDLDRRGNQPQHF
TRBJ2-5	TRBV11-2	NA	CASSLLETQYF
TRBJ1-6	TRBV7-2	TRBD1	CASSRWTGQGSPLHF
TRBJ2-7	TRBV5-6	NA	CASSLAGSYEQYF
TRBJ1-2	TRBV10-3	TRBD1	CAIRPGQGARGYTF
TRBJ1-5	TRBV4-1	NA	CASSQDRGIPQHF
TRBJ2-3	TRBV6-5	TRBD1	CATVGDRGPDTQYF
TRBJ2-7	TRBV6-5	TRBD2	CASSYSRGGGAHEQYF
TRBJ1-5	TRBV4-3	NA	CASSLALGQPQHF
TRBJ1-5	TRBV5-6	NA	CASSPQSWDQPQHF
TRBJ2-7	TRBV5-4	TRBD1	CASSSKKGTGTVEQYF
TRBJ2-1	TRBV7-3	NA	CASSQSGNEQFF
TRBJ2-4	TRBV7-8	NA	CASSLRHPAGWDKNIQYF
NA	TRBV30	TRBD2	CAWSRGGYEQYF
TRBJ1-2	TRBV19	NA	CASSGGSLSNYGYTF
TRBJ2-1	TRBV5-4	TRBD2	CASSFNSGGYNEQFF
TRBJ2-3	TRBV4-3	NA	CASSQDFDQAQYF
TRBJ2-7	TRBV28	NA	CATEGVSYEQYF
TRBJ2-1	TRBV7-3	TRBD1	CASSVTGADEQFF
TRBJ1-3	TRBV7-9	NA	CASSPTRGSSGNTIYF
TRBJ2-7	TRBV28	TRBD1	CASSSPGTDQYF
TRBJ1-4	TRBV5-1	NA	CASSLPGDGVEKLFF
TRBJ2-2	TRBV28	NA	CASSFGGIGAGELFF
TRBJ2-7	TRBV4-1	TRBD2	CATSQAELAGLTYEQYF
TRBJ2-1	TRBV6-1	NA	CASSREGSGGNEQFF
TRBJ2-1	TRBV7-6	NA	CASTGPGMGNYNEQFF
TRBJ2-7	TRBV5-5	NA	CASRRQFSYEQYF
TRBJ1-5	TRBV18	NA	CASSPRRDNQPQHF
TRBJ1-2	TRBV6-1	NA	CASSERPRNYVYGYTF
TRBJ2-1	TRBV15	NA	CATSRDRTDSAGPFF
TRBJ2-3	TRBV28	TRBD1	CASSPGQEADTQYF
TRBJ1-1	TRBV18	NA	CASSLTDGNTEAFF
TRBJ1-5	TRBV6-5	TRBD1	CASSYAGQGLDQPQHF
TRBJ2-1	TRBV5-1	TRBD1	CASSFEGQGYNEQFF